These 5 T cell receptor beta chains were sequenced from one sample in a study of blood T cells in healthy people across ages. A sample-barcoded 5' primer and a J-beta primer mix were used in a second PCR of about 7 to 12 cycles. TCRdb re-called the 5' RACE reads through MiXCR, storing one row per CDR3 protein. The sample includes 450,000 to 650,000 distinct CDR3 sequences, less than 25% of them seen just once. This sample was shared with a second study, whose subject was T cells of mothers and their children.

The specimen sequenced was blood. The receptors stem from a boy younger than 18 in good health.

This clonotype was detected a few times. The chain employs TRBV7-2 and TRBJ2-7, with TRBD1 matching over 11 bases. With 4 bases clipped from V and 7 bases from J, the junction kept 9 bases outside the gene matches. Germline CDR1 is SGHTA and CDR2 is FQGNSA. This CDR3 contains 15 residues. CDR3 in amino acids: CASSSMDRGQGEQYF. Written as DNA, the CDR3 is TGTGCCAGCAGCTCAATGGACAGGGGGCAAGGGGAGCAGTACTTC. Filled out from reference TRBV7-2 and TRBJ2-7, the complete variable domain reads GAGVSQSPSNKVTEKGKDVELRCDPISGHTALYWYRQSLGQGLEFLIYFQGNSAPDKSGLPSDRFSAERTGGSVSTLTIQRTQQEDSAVYLCASSSMDRGQGEQYFGPGTRLTVT.

The chain employs TRBV7-3 and TRBJ2-3; the match to TRBD2 covers 13 bases. J gave up 4 bases and V 0 bases, and 4 bases lay outside the gene matches. CDR1 is SGHTA, CDR2 FQGTGA, per germline. The CDR3 totals 17 residues. For the CDR3, the DNA is TGTGCCAGCAGCTTAACTCCCACTAGCGGGGGGGCAGATACGCAGTATTTT. Translated, it gives CASSLTPTSGGADTQYF. The full variable domain, completed using reference TRBV7-3 and TRBJ2-3, is GAGVSQTPSNKVTEKGKYVELRCDPISGHTALYWYRQSLGQGPEFLIYFQGTGAADDSGLPNDRFFAVRPEGSVSTLKIQRTERGDSAVYLCASSLTPTSGGADTQYFGPGTRLTVL.

A few counts support this clonotype. V and J are TRBV28 and TRBJ2-1; perhaps D is TRBD1 or TRBD2 (5 bases each). CDR1 and CDR2 from the germline V gene are MDHEN and SYDVKM. The CDR3 runs to 17 residues. With 3 bases removed from V and 4 bases from J, the gap between germline ends came to 19 bases. The CDR3: CASSFGVGVGEYNEQFF. In DNA form, the CDR3 reads TGTGCCAGCAGTTTCGGGGTGGGGGTGGGGGAGTACAATGAGCAGTTCTTC.

The chain combines TRBV6-5 with TRBJ1-1; D is unresolved. Trimming took off 1 base at V and 1 base at J, with 4 bases between the two ends. Germline V gene sequence: CDR1 MNHEY, CDR2 SVGAGI. This CDR3 comprises 13 residues. The CDR3, as DNA: TGTGCCAGCAGTTACTTGGGGAACACTGAAGCTTTCTTT. It encodes CASSYLGNTEAFF.

The chain employs TRBV20-1 and TRBJ2-2; D possibly corresponds to TRBD2 (6 bases). Germline CDR1 DFQATT, CDR2 SNEGSKA (reference sequence). Trimming shortened V by 4 bases and J by 5 bases, and 8 bases separated the two germline ends. CDR3 length: 12 amino acids. The CDR3: CSATRGTGELFF. CDR3 DNA: TGCAGTGCTACTCGGGGGACCGGGGAGCTGTTTTTT.